These T cell receptor beta chains were read from a single sample in a study of blood T cell repertoires in COVID-19. Data came from immunoSEQ multiplex PCR; TCRdb stores just in-frame clones and leaves some out. The table shows roughly 310,000 clones, with around 89% occurring only once. The sample taken for sequencing was PBMCs or T cells enriched from blood (not recorded which). All receptors come from a woman between 35 and 50 years old who had recovered from COVID-19. CDR3s include the opening cysteine and the closing phenylalanine or tryptophan. The D gene is left open where the match is weak. Clone sizes are given selectively: once, few, many, or a class where the clone is expanded.

>TRBD2|TRBV18|TRBJ2-3|16|once
TGTGCCAGCTCACCACAGGGGACTAGCGGGAGGGATACGCAGTATTTT
CASSPQGTSGRDTQYF
>-|TRBV12-3/TRBV12-4|TRBJ2-7|13|-
TGTGCCAGCAGCCTAAGGACAACCTACGAGCAGTACTTC
CASSLRTTYEQYF
>-|TRBV19|TRBJ1-1|16|once
TGTGCCAGTAGTATAAGTTTGAGTCCGACAAGTATTGAAGCTTTCTTT
CASSISLSPTSIEAFF
>-|TRBV11-3|TRBJ2-7|13|-
TGTGCCAGCAGCTTAACACAGGGCAACGAGCAGTACTTC
CASSLTQGNEQYF
>-|TRBV6-4|TRBJ1-5|14|-
TGTGCCAGCAGTGTACAGCCGTCAAGCCAGCCCCAGCATTTT
CASSVQPSSQPQHF
>-|TRBV2|TRBJ2-6|14|-
TGTGCCAGTTGCTCGGGTGCTGGGGCCAACGTCCTGACTTTC
CASCSGAGANVLTF
>-|TRBV7-6|TRBJ2-2|16|-
TGTGCCAGCACCTATTTAAGGGGTGAGGCCACCGGGGAGCTGTTTTTT
CASTYLRGEATGELFF
>-|TRBV6-5|TRBJ1-2|15|-
TGTGCCAGCAGTTACTCGCGGCAGGGGAAGAATGGCTACACCTTC
CASSYSRQGKNGYTF
>-|TRBV7-3|TRBJ2-3|16|-
TGTGCCAGCAGCTTAAATGGAGGGCTTAGCACAGATACGCAGTATTTT
CASSLNGGLSTDTQYF
>TRBD1|TRBV27|TRBJ1-5|15|-
TGTGCCAGCAGGTCCGGGACAGGGGTAGATCAGCCCCAGCATTTT
CASRSGTGVDQPQHF
>TRBD2|TRBV5-5|TRBJ2-1|15|-
TGTGCCAGCACCTTTAGCCCGGGGGGCTACAATGAGCAGTTCTTC
CASTFSPGGYNEQFF
>-|TRBV25-1|TRBJ2-3|13|-
TGTGCCAGCAGATTACAGGGAACAGATACGCAGTATTTT
CASRLQGTDTQYF
>TRBD1|TRBV14|TRBJ1-2|14|-
TGTGCCAGCAGCCAGGACAGGGTGGACTATGGCTACACCTTC
CASSQDRVDYGYTF
>-|TRBV28|TRBJ2-7|14|-
TGTGCCAGCAGCAAGCGGGCAGGGTCTTACGAGCAGTACTTC
CASSKRAGSYEQYF
>-|TRBV10-2|TRBJ2-7|14|-
TGCGCCAGCAGTGATTTAGGGCGGGCCTACGAGCAGTACTTC
CASSDLGRAYEQYF
>-|TRBV11-3|TRBJ2-1|12|-
TGTGCCAGCAGCCCCTGGCCCAATGAGCAGTTCTTC
CASSPWPNEQFF
>TRBD1|TRBV29-1|TRBJ2-3|12|-
TGCAGTGACAGGGGGCAGACAGATACGCAGTATTTT
CSDRGQTDTQYF
>-|TRBV15|TRBJ1-3|17|-
TGTGCCACCAGCAGAGATCAGAGGGTCAACTCTGGAAACACCATATATTTT
CATSRDQRVNSGNTIYF
>-|TRBV28|TRBJ1-4|14|-
TGTGCCAGCAACTCAGCGTCAACTAATGAAAAACTGTTTTTT
CASNSASTNEKLFF
>TRBD2|TRBV19|TRBJ2-3|15|-
TGTGCCAGTAGTTCTAGCGGGAGGGGCACAGATACGCAGTATTTT
CASSSSGRGTDTQYF
>TRBD2|TRBV11-3|TRBJ2-3|15|once
TGTGCCAGCAGCTTAGTCTCTAGCGGGAGTGATACGCAGTATTTT
CASSLVSSGSDTQYF
>-|TRBV27|TRBJ2-3|14|-
TGTGCCAGCAGGGAGTTAGGGGTCACAGATACGCAGTATTTT
CASRELGVTDTQYF
>TRBD2|TRBV9|TRBJ2-1|16|-
TGTGCCAGCAGCGTAGATAGCGGGAGTGTTTTCGATGAGCAGTTCTTC
CASSVDSGSVFDEQFF
>-|TRBV5-4|TRBJ2-2|16|-
TGTGCCAGCAGCAAGTTAGGGGGATCGAACACCGGGGAGCTGTTTTTT
CASSKLGGSNTGELFF
>TRBD1|TRBV24-1|TRBJ1-6|13|-
TGTGCCACCAGGGCAGGGGGTAATTCACCCCTCCACTTT
CATRAGGNSPLHF
>TRBD1|TRBV4-1|TRBJ2-7|15|-
TGCGCCAGCAGCCCCGATACAGGGGCTCGATACGAGCAGTACTTC
CASSPDTGARYEQYF
>-|TRBV9|TRBJ2-1|13|-
TGTGCCAGCAGCCCCACCGGTAGCAATGAGCAGTTCTTC
CASSPTGSNEQFF
>TRBD1|TRBV27|TRBJ1-6|14|-
TGTGCCAGCAGTTTTGACAGGGAAAATTCACCCCTCCACTTT
CASSFDRENSPLHF
>-|TRBV4-2|TRBJ2-6|16|-
TGTGCCAGCAGCCAAGGCCCGGTGCCTGGGGCCAACGTCCTGACTTTC
CASSQGPVPGANVLTF
>-|TRBV5-8|TRBJ2-1|15|-
TGTGCCAGCAGCCTACTTGGTTCGTCCTACAATGAGCAGTTCTTC
CASSLLGSSYNEQFF
>-|TRBV19|TRBJ1-5|14|-
TGTGCCAGTAGTATGGGGGGTAGCAATCAGCCCCAGCATTTT
CASSMGGSNQPQHF
>-|TRBV5-8|TRBJ2-1|12|-
TGTGCCAGCAGCTTGGCAGGGGATGAGCAGTTCTTC
CASSLAGDEQFF